This T cell receptor beta chain is drawn from a study of T cell responses to AZD1222 COVID-19 vaccine. Germline CDR1 reads SGHNT; CDR2 reads YENEEA. After removal of 2 bases from V and 8 bases from J, the junction contained 8 bases not matched to a gene. The CDR3 spans 15 residues. Using immunoSEQ multiplex PCR, the repertoire was profiled, and TCRdb retains in-frame clones only, with some absent. The sample has some 120,000 clones; over 90% are singletons. Sequences were derived from peripheral blood, sampled on day 0 of AZD1222 vaccination. This TCR derives from an adult in good health. The chain recombines TRBV11-3 with TRBJ2-1; 8 bases are a match to TRBD2. This CDR3 reads CASSLWRGEGHEQFF. CDR3 nucleotide sequence: TGTGCCAGCAGCTTATGGCGGGGGGAAGGTCATGAGCAGTTCTTC.